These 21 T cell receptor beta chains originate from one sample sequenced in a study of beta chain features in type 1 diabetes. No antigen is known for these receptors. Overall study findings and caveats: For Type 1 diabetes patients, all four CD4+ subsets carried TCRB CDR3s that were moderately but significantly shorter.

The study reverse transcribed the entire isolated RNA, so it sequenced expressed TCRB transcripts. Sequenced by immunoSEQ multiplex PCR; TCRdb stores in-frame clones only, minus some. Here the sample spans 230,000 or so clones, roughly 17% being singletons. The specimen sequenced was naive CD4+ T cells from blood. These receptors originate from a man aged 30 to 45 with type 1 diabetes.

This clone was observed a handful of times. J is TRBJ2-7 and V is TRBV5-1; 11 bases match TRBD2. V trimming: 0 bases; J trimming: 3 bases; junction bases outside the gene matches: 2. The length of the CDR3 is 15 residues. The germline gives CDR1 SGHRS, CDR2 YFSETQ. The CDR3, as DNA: TGCGCCAGCAGCTTGGCTGGGACTAGCGGCTACGAGCAGTACTTC. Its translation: CASSLAGTSGYEQYF.

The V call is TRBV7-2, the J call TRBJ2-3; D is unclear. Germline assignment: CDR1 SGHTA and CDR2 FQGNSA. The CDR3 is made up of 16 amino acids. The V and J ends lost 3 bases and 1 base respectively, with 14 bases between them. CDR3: CASSFRTDPGTDTQYF. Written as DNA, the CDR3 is TGTGCCAGCAGCTTCCGGACCGACCCGGGCACAGATACGCAGTATTTT. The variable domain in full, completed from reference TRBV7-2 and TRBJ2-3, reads GAGVSQSPSNKVTEKGKDVELRCDPISGHTALYWYRQSLGQGLEFLIYFQGNSAPDKSGLPSDRFSAERTGGSVSTLTIQRTQQEDSAVYLCASSFRTDPGTDTQYFGPGTRLTVL.

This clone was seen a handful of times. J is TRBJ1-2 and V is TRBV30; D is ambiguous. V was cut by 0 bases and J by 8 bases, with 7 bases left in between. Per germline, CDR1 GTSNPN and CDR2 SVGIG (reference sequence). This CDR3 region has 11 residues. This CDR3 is CAWSVYQGYTF. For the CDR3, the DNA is TGTGCCTGGAGTGTATATCAGGGCTACACCTTC.

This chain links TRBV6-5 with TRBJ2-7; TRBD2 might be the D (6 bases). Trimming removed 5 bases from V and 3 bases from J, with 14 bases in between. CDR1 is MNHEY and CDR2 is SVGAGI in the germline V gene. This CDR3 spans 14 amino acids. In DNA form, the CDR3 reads TGTGCCAGCAGTGAATCCGCTAGCGTCTACGAGCAGTACTTC. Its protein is CASSESASVYEQYF.

The chain's CDR3 is CSTSGTGGGNTQYF. The CDR3 DNA reads as TGCAGCACCTCAGGGACAGGGGGCGGGAATACGCAGTATTTT. This sequence joins TRBV29-1 and TRBJ2-3, with 12 bases lining up with TRBD1. Germline V gene data show CDR1 as SQVTM and CDR2 as ANQGSEA. The J segment lost 7 bases and the V segment lost 8 bases, leaving 10 bases of the junction unmatched. The CDR3 is 14 residues long.

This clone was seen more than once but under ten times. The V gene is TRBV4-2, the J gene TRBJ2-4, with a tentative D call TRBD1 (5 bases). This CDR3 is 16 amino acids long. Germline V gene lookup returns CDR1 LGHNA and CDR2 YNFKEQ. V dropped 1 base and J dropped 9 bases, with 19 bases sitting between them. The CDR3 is CASSQGVGRAYLIQYF. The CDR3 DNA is TGTGCCAGCAGCCAAGGGGTGGGCAGGGCATATCTCATTCAGTACTTC.

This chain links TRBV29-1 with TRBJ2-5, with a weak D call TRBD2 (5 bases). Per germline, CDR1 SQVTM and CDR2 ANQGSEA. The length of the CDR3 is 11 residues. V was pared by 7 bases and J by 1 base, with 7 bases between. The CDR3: CSGGAQETQYF. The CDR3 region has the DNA TGCAGCGGGGGAGCCCAAGAGACCCAGTACTTC. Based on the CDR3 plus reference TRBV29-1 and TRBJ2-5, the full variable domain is SAVISQKPSRDICQRGTSLTIQCQVDSQVTMMFWYRQQPGQSLTLIATANQGSEATYESGFVIDKFPISRPNLTFSTLTVSNMSPEDSSIYLCSGGAQETQYFGPGTRLLVL.

The CDR3 loop reads CASSTGGDQPQHF. CDR3 nucleotides: TGTGCCAGCAGCACAGGGGGCGACCAGCCCCAGCATTTT. This chain uses TRBV7-9 with TRBJ1-5; 9 nucleotides align to TRBD1. V lost 5 bases, J lost 7 bases, and 3 bases stayed unmatched. The CDR3 contains 13 residues. Germline V gene sequence: CDR1 SEHNR, CDR2 FQNEAQ (reference sequence).

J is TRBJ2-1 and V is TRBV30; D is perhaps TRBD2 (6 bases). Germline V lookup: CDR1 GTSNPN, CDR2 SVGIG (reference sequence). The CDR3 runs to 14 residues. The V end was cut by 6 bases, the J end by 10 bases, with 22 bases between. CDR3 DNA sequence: TGTGCCTGCCAATTTGGCGTGAGGGCGGGAGAGCAGTTCTTC. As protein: CACQFGVRAGEQFF.

CDR3 sequence (DNA): TGTGCCAGCTGGGCGGATGAAAAACTGTTTTTT. Its protein product is CASWADEKLFF. V and J are TRBV7-9 and TRBJ1-4; D ambiguous. In germline, CDR1 is SEHNR, CDR2 FQNEAQ (reference sequence). The CDR3 is 11 residues long. V dropped 8 bases and J dropped 6 bases, with 7 bases sitting between them.

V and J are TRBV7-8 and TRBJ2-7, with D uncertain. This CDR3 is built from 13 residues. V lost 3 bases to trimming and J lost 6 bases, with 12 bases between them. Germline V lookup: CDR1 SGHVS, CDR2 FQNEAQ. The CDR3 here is CASSFQDGGEQYF. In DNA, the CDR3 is TGTGCCAGCAGCTTTCAGGACGGCGGCGAGCAGTACTTC.

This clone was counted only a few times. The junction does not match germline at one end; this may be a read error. CDR3 DNA: TGCGCCAGCAGCGAAGACGCCATGTACCAAGAGACCCAGTACTTC. Translating gives CASSEDAMYQETQYF. The gene calls are TRBV4-1 and TRBJ2-5, with D unclear. The CDR3 is 15 residues long. Germline loops: CDR1 MGHRA, CDR2 YSYEKL.

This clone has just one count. The DNA for the CDR3 is TGTGCCAGCAGCTCGACTAGCGAGTGTCCGTACTTC. Protein product: CASSSTSECPYF. V is TRBV7-9 and J is TRBJ2-7; TRBD2 matches at 8 bases. J lost 12 bases, V lost 4 bases, and 8 bases had no gene match. The CDR3 has 12 amino acids. Germline-derived CDR1 and CDR2 are SEHNR and FQNEAQ (reference sequence).

The CDR3 loop reads CASSLSETNTEAFF. Written as DNA, the CDR3 is TGTGCCAGCAGCTTAAGCGAGACCAACACTGAAGCTTTCTTT. This sequence joins TRBV7-3 and TRBJ1-1, with D hard to call. With 1 base removed from V and 2 bases from J, the gap between germline ends came to 8 bases. The CDR3 has 14 amino acids. Germline V lookup: CDR1 SGHTA, CDR2 FQGTGA.

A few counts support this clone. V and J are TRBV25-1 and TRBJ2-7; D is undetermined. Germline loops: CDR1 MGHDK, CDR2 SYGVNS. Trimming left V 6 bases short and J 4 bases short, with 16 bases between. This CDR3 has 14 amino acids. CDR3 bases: TGTGCCAGCAGCGACCCCGGACGGATATACGAGCAGTACTTC. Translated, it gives CASSDPGRIYEQYF.

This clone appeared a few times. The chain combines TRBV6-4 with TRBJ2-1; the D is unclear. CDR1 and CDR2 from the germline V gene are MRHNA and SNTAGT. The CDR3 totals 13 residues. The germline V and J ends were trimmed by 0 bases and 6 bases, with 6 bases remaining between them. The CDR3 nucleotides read TGTGCCAGCAGTGACTCAAGCGTCAATGAGCAGTTCTTC. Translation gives CASSDSSVNEQFF.

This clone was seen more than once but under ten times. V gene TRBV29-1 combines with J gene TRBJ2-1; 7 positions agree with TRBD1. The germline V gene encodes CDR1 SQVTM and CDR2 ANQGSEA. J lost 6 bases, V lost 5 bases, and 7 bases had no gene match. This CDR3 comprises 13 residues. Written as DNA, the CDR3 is TGCAGCGTTTCTGGGACAGCCTCCAATGAGCAGTTCTTC. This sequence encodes CSVSGTASNEQFF.

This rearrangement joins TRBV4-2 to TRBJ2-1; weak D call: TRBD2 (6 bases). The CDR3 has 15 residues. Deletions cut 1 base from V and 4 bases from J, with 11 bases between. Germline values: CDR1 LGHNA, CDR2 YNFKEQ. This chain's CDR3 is CASSQARGGYNEQFF. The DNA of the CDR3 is TGTGCCAGCAGCCAAGCCAGAGGAGGGTACAATGAGCAGTTCTTC.

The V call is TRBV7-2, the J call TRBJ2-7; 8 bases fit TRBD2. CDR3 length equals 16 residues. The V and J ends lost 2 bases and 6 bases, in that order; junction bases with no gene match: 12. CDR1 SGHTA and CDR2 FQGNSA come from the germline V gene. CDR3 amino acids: CASSLLAGLSSGEQYF. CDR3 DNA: TGTGCCAGCAGCTTATTAGCGGGATTGTCTTCGGGCGAGCAGTACTTC.

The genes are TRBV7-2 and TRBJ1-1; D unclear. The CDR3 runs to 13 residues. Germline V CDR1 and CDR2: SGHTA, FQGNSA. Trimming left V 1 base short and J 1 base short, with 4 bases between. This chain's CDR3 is CASSLEGNTEAFF. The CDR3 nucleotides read TGTGCCAGCAGCTTAGAGGGGAACACTGAAGCTTTCTTT. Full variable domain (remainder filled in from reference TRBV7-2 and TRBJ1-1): GAGVSQSPSNKVTEKGKDVELRCDPISGHTALYWYRQSLGQGLEFLIYFQGNSAPDKSGLPSDRFSAERTGGSVSTLTIQRTQQEDSAVYLCASSLEGNTEAFFGQGTRLTVV.

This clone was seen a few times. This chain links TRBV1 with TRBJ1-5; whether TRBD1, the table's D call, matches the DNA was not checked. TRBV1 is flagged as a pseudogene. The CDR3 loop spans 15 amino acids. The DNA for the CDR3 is TGCACCAGCAGCCGGGGACAGGGGGCGAAGCAGCCCCAGCATTTT. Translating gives CTSSRGQGAKQPQHF.